This T cell receptor (beta chain) was obtained from a study of OX40 agonist ivuxolimab in advanced cancers. Study overall: The treatment was a fully human IgG2 OX40 agonist, ivuxolimab. Study conclusions and caveats: The investigators did not determine what antigen specificity the expanded peripheral T cells had. Both blood CD4+ and CD8+ T cells showed clonal growth by week 6 at 0.1 to 3.0 mg/kg.

Germline V CDR1 and CDR2: SGHNT, YYREEE (reference sequence). V was clipped by 4 bases and J by 8 bases; unmatched bases: 8. The CDR3 sequence is 13 residues long. Produced via immunoSEQ multiplex PCR; TCRdb's table is partial and in-frame only. This sample has 60,000 to 100,000 clones; over 80% occur once, and the top ten carry approximately 0.5%. As to this clone: What it binds is unknown.

The TCR comes from an adult with an advanced solid tumor such as melanoma, head and neck, liver or kidney cancer. Source: CD4+ or CD8+ T cells sorted from blood, taken in a trial of the OX40 agonist ivuxolimab. V usage is TRBV5-4 and J usage is TRBJ1-2, with TRBD1 matching 7 bases. The CDR3 protein is CASSGDSLFGYTF. DNA for the CDR3: TGTGCCAGCAGCGGGGACAGCCTATTCGGCTACACCTTC.